What follows is one T cell receptor (beta chain) and its context. V shed 8 bases, J shed 4 bases, and the junction held 12 bases outside the gene matches. CDR3 length: 15 amino acids. The V gene's germline CDR1 is LNHDA and CDR2 SQIVND (reference sequence). This specimen comes from a study of blood T cell repertoires in COVID-19. In the study's own analysis: The authors estimated nucleated cell counts from reference gene primer amplification. TCRdb's copy holds only in-frame clones and misses some; the assay was immunoSEQ multiplex PCR. V and J calls plus clone size are reproduced from that table; the DNA served to infer D and trimming. Found here are 150,000 to 200,000 clones, over 80% of them singletons; the top ten hold around 4.3%.

The receptor was derived from a woman between 50 and 59 years old who had recovered from COVID-19. Sequenced sample: PBMCs or T cells enriched from blood (not recorded which). The gene calls are TRBV19 and TRBJ1-2; TRBD1 matches at 8 bases. The CDR3 is CASSGRQGRAYGYTF. The CDR3 DNA is TGTGCCAGTTCCGGGCGACAGGGGAGAGCCTATGGCTACACCTTC.